Sequencing of this T cell receptor beta chain was carried out in a study of patients and donors after allogeneic stem cell transplantation. This clonotype was detected many times. V was cut by 5 bases and J by 8 bases, with 12 bases left in between. The CDR3 contains 12 residues. Using its own MiXCR run on the RT-PCR reads, TCRdb lists one record per CDR3 protein. The sample consists of roughly 960,000 distinct CDR3 sequences, more than 15% of them appearing once. The rearrangement joins TRBV12-3 or TRBV12-4 to TRBJ1-2, with D possibly being TRBD1 (5 bases). This TCR derives from a human donor who was either an allogeneic HSCT recipient or a stem cell or donor lymphocyte infusion donor (not recorded which). It is not recorded whose cells these are; they may come from a transplant donor. The sequenced sample consisted of blood, either unsorted or a sorted T cell fraction (not recorded which). The CDR3 DNA follows: TGTGCCAGCAGTCGGACATGGAGCGGCTACACCTTC. Amino acids: CASSRTWSGYTF.